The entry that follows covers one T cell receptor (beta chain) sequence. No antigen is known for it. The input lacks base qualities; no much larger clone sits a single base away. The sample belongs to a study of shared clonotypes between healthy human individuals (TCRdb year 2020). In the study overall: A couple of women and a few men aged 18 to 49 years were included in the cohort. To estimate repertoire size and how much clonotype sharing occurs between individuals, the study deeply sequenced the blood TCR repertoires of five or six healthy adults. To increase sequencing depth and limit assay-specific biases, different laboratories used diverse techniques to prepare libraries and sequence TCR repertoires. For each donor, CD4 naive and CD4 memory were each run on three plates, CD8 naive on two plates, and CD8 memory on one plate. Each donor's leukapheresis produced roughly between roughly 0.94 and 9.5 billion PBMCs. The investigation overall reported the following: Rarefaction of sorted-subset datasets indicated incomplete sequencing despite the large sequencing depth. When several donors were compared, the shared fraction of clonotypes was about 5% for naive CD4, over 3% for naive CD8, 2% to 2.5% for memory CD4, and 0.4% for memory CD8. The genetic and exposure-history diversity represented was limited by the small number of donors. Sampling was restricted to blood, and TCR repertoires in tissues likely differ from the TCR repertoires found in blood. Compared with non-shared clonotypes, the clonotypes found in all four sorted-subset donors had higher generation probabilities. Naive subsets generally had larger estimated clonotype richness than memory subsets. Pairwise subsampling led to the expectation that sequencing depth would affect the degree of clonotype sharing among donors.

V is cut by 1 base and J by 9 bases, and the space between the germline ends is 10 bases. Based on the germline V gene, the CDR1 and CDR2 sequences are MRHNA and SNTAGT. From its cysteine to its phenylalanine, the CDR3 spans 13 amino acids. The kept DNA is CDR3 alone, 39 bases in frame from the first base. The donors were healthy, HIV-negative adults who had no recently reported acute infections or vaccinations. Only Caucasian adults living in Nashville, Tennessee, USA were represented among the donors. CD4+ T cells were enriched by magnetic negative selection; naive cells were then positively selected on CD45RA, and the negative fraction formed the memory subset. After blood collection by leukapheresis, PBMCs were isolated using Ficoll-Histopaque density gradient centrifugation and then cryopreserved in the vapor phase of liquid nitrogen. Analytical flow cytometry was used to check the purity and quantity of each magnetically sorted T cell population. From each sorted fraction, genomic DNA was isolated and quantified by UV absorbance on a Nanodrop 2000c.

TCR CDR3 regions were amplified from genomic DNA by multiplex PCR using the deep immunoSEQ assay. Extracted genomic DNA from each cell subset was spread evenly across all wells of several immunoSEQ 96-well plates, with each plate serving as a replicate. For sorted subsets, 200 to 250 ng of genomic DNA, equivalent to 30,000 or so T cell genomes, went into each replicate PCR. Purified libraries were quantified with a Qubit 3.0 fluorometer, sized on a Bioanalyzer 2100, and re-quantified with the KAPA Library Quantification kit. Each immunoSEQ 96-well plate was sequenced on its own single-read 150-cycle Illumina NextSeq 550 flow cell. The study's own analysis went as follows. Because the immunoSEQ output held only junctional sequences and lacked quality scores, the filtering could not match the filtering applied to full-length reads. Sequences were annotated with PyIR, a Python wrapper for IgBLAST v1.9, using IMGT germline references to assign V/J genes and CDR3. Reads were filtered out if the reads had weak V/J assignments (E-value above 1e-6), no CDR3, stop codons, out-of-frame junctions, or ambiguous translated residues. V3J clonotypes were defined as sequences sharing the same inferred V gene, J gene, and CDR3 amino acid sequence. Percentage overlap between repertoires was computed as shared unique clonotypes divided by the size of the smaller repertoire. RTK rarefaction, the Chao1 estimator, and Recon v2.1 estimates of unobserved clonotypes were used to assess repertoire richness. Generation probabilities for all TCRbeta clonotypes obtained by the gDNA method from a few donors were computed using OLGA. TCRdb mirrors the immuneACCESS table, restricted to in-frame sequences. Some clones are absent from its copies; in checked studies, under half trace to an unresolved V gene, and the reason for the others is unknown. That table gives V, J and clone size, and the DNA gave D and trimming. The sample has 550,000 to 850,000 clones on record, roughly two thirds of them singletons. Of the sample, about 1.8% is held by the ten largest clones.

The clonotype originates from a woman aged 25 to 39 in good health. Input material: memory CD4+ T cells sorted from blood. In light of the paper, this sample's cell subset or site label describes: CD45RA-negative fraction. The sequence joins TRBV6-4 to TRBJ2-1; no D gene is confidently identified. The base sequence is TGTGCCAGCAGTGACTACTATGAAAGTGAGCAGTTCTTC. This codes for CASSDYYESEQFF.